The next 6 T cell receptor beta chains were all read from a single sample in a study of blood T cells in healthy people across ages. Alongside a J-beta primer mix, a sample-barcoded 5' primer served in a second PCR lasting about 6 to 11 cycles. TCRdb called the 5' RACE reads again in MiXCR, with one record for every CDR3 protein. The sample lists 540,000 or so distinct CDR3 sequences; about 25% were seen once. Another study also made use of these data, one on T cells of mothers and their children.

Sample: blood. Every receptor here comes from a boy between 10 and 17 years old in good health.

This clonotype appeared many times. V gene TRBV28 combines with J gene TRBJ2-7; D is perhaps TRBD1 or TRBD2 (5 bases each). V was cut by 5 bases and J by 4 bases, with 18 bases left in between. The CDR3 runs to 15 residues. Germline loops: CDR1 MDHEN, CDR2 SYDVKM. CDR3: CASSAAGTKGYEQYF. CDR3 bases: TGTGCCAGCAGTGCGGCCGGGACGAAGGGATACGAGCAGTACTTC.

Details on this clonotype: Relative to the germline gene, one junction end is altered; a read error may explain this. The chain combines TRBV11-2 with TRBJ2-5; D is ambiguous. The CDR3 runs 14 residues. The germline V gene has CDR1 SGHAT and CDR2 FQNNGV. The DNA for the CDR3 is TGTGCCAGCAGCTTAGAGGGTTTGGTGGAGACCCGGTACTTC. It encodes CASSLEGLVETRYF. Combining the CDR3 with reference TRBV11-2 and TRBJ2-5 gives the whole variable domain EAGVAQSPRYKIIEKRQSVAFWCNPISGHATLYWYQQILGQGPKLLIQFQNNGVVDDSQLPKDRFSAERLKGVDSTLKIQPAKLEDSAVYLCASSLEGLVETRYFGPGTRLLVL.

This clonotype was seen a few times. V is TRBV5-1 and J is TRBJ2-2; D is unresolved. Trimming pared 0 bases from V and 6 bases from J, leaving 3 bases between. Germline assignment: CDR1 SGHRS and CDR2 YFSETQ. This CDR3 spans 12 amino acids. The CDR3 reads CASSLEAGELFF. The CDR3 DNA follows: TGCGCCAGCAGCTTGGAGGCCGGGGAGCTGTTTTTT.

Many counts were recorded for this clonotype. V is TRBV7-2 and J is TRBJ2-5; 10 nucleotides align to TRBD1. Unmatched junction bases numbered 17, after V lost 8 bases and J lost 11 bases. The CDR3 extends over 15 amino acids. Germline lookup yields CDR1 SGHTA and CDR2 FQGNSA. The DNA for the CDR3 is TGTGCCAGCGGACTCTGGGGACAGGGGAGAAGGGAGCAGTACTTC. This sequence encodes CASGLWGQGRREQYF. The whole variable domain, filled in from reference TRBV7-2 and TRBJ2-5, reads GAGVSQSPSNKVTEKGKDVELRCDPISGHTALYWYRQSLGQGLEFLIYFQGNSAPDKSGLPSDRFSAERTGGSVSTLTIQRTQQEDSAVYLCASGLWGQGRREQYFGPGTRLLVL.

This clonotype was seen a few times. The V gene is TRBV12-3 or TRBV12-4, the J gene TRBJ2-7; D may be TRBD2 (6 bases). Deletions cut 5 bases from V and 11 bases from J, with 19 bases between. This CDR3 is built from 13 residues. The CDR3 DNA reads as TGTGCCAGCAGTACAGGACTACGAAAAGTGGAGTACTTC. Translating it yields CASSTGLRKVEYF.

This clonotype was observed at least ten times. The J gene is TRBJ1-6, the V gene TRBV7-2, with TRBD1 matching 9 bases. The germline V gene encodes CDR1 SGHTA and CDR2 FQGNSA. The CDR3 contains 15 residues. Trimming cost V 3 bases and J 7 bases; bases outside gene matches: 4. DNA for the CDR3: TGTGCCAGCAGCTTTACGGGACAGGGAAATTCACCCCTCCACTTT. This codes for CASSFTGQGNSPLHF.